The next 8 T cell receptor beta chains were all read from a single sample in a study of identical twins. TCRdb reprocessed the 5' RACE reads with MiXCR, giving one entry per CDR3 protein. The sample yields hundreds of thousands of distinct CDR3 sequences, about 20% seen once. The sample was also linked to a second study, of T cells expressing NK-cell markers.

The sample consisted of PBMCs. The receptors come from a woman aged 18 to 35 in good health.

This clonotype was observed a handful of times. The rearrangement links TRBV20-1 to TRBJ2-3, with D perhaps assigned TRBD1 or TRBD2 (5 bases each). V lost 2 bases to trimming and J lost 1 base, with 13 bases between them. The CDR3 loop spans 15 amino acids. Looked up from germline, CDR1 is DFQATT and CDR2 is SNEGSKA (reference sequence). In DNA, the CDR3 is TGCAGTGCTAGACCCTACTCGGGGCGCACAGATACGCAGTATTTT. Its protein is CSARPYSGRTDTQYF.

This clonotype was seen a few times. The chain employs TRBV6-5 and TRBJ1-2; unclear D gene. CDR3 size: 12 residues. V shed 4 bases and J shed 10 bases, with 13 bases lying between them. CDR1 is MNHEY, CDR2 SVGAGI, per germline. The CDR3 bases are TGTGCCAGCAGTTCCGAGACCTCCTCCTACACCTTC. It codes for CASSSETSSYTF.

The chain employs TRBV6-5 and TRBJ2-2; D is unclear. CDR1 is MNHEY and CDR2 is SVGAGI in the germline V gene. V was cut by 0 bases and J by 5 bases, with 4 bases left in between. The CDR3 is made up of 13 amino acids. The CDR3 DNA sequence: TGTGCCAGCAGTTACTCTTCGACCGGGGAGCTGTTTTTT. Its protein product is CASSYSSTGELFF.

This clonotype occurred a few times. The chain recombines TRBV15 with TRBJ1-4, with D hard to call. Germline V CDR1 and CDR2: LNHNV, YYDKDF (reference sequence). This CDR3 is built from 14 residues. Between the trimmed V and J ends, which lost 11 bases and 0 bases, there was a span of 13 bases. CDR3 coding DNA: TGTGCCTCGGGTAATGCTGCAACTAATGAAAAACTGTTTTTT. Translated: CASGNAATNEKLFF.

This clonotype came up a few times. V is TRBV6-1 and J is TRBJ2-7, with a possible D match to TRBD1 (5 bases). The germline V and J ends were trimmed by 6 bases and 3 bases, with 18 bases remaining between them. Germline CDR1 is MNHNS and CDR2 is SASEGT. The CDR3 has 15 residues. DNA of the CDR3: TGTGCCAGCAGCCTGGACAACCCAATTCACTACGAGCAGTACTTC. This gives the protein CASSLDNPIHYEQYF.

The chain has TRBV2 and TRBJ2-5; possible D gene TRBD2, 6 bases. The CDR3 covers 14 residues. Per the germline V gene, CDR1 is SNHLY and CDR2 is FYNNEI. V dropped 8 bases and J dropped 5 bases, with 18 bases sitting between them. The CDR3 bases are TGTGCCAGCCGCCCGGGGTCCCGGGGGGAGACCCAGTACTTC. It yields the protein CASRPGSRGETQYF.

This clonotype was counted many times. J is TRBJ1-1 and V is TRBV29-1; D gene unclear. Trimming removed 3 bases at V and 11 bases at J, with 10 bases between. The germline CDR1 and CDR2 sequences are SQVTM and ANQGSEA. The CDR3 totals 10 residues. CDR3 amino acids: CSVDESRAFF. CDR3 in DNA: TGCAGCGTTGATGAAAGTAGGGCTTTCTTT. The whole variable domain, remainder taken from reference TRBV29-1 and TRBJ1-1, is SAVISQKPSRDICQRGTSLTIQCQVDSQVTMMFWYRQQPGQSLTLIATANQGSEATYESGFVIDKFPISRPNLTFSTLTVSNMSPEDSSIYLCSVDESRAFFGQGTRLTVV.

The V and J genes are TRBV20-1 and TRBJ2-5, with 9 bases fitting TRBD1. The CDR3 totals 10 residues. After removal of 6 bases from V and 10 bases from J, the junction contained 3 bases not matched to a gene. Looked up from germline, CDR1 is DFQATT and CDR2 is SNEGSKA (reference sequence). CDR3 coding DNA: TGCAGTGCCGACAGGGGGATCCAGTACTTC. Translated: CSADRGIQYF.